Sequencing of this TCR beta chain was carried out in a study of T cell responses to AZD1222 COVID-19 vaccine. Some clones are missing from TCRdb's copy, which holds only in-frame ones; the method was immunoSEQ multiplex PCR. The sample has roughly 180,000 clones; 91% are singletons. Study observations and caveats: Repertoires in all cases were sampled only once the peak T cell response had passed.

As concerns this clone: Its antigen is currently unknown.

Here the sequenced sample was peripheral blood, taken on day 0 of AZD1222 vaccination. This clonotype was sampled from an adult in good health.

Here the CDR3 DNA reads TGTGCCAGTTCTGAATCCAGAAACCACAATGAGCAGTTCTTC. The encoded protein is CASSESRNHNEQFF. The genes are TRBV19 and TRBJ2-1, with no clear D. Trimming left V 8 bases short and J 5 bases short, with 16 bases between. CDR1 LNHDA and CDR2 SQIVND come from the germline V gene (reference sequence). The CDR3 loop spans 14 amino acids.